Following are 30 T cell receptor beta chains from one sample sequenced in a study of Tregs in tolerant kidney transplant recipients. Sequencing used immunoSEQ multiplex PCR; TCRdb keeps in-frame clones, though not all of them. Its table records 30,000 to 35,000 clones. The specimen was CD8+ T cells from blood, collected before the transplant. The receptors were sampled from a human donor who received a combined kidney and bone marrow transplant.

On this clone: From the germline J gene comes the end of the CDR3, since the read stops 3 residues before it. V gene TRBV2 combines with J gene TRBJ1-5; 7 positions agree with TRBD1. CDR3 length: 16 amino acids. The V gene's germline CDR1 is SNHLY and CDR2 FYNNEI. V dropped 1 base and J dropped 0; count of bases not matched to a gene: 3. The sequenced part of the CDR3 DNA is TGTGCCAGCAGTGAAGGCAGGGGGATTAGCAATCAGCCC. This gives the protein CASSEGRGISNQP. The entire CDR3 protein reads CASSEGRGISNQPQHF.

As for this clone: Coverage ceases 3 residues before the CDR3 finishes, and the germline J gene fills in the end. The chain employs TRBV5-1 and TRBJ1-4; D gene ambiguous. This CDR3 is built from 15 residues. Germline CDR1 SGHRS, CDR2 YFSETQ. The germline V and J ends were trimmed by 2 bases and 2 bases, with 10 bases remaining between them. The sequenced part of the CDR3 DNA is TGCGCCAGCAGCTTATGGGCAGGCACTAATGAAAAA. It translates to CASSLWAGTNEK. The full CDR3 is CASSLWAGTNEKLFF.

A word on this clone: The sequence runs out 3 residues before the end of the CDR3; the remainder is reconstructed from the germline J gene. The V and J genes are TRBV6-1 and TRBJ2-7; 9 bases align to TRBD1. This CDR3 spans 16 amino acids. V was pared by 2 bases and J by 3 bases, with 8 bases of the junction left unmatched. Germline V gives CDR1 MNHNS, CDR2 SASEGT. Incomplete CDR3 DNA: TGTGCCAGCAGTGAACGGCGGGGACAGGGCTTCTACGAG. Protein: CASSERRGQGFYE. The full CDR3 sequence reads CASSERRGQGFYEQYF.

Of note for this clone: With the read ending 3 residues before the CDR3 end, the germline J gene is used to fill in that end. V usage is TRBV6-4 and J usage is TRBJ1-2; TRBD1 is a possible D gene (5 bases). V shed 0 bases and J shed 7 bases, with 9 bases lying between them. The CDR3 totals 13 residues. Germline V gene data show CDR1 as MRHNA and CDR2 as SNTAGT. The CDR3 bases that were read are TGTGCCAGCAGTGACTCGCCGGGGGGTGGC. Translating it yields CASSDSPGGG. The complete CDR3 sequence is CASSDSPGGGYTF.

Comment on this clone: The read gets to within 3 residues of the CDR3 end, and the germline J gene fills in the rest. The chain couples TRBV19 to TRBJ1-5; TRBD1 is a possible D gene (5 bases). The ends were cut back, 3 bases at V and 0 bases at J, with 6 bases in the middle. CDR3 size: 14 residues. Per the germline V gene, CDR1 is LNHDA and CDR2 is SQIVND (reference sequence). The CDR3 sequence is CASSIQGSNQPQHF. CDR3 bases read: TGTGCCAGTAGTATTCAGGGTAGCAATCAGCCC. The entire variable domain, with the rest obtained from reference TRBV19 and TRBJ1-5, is as follows: DGGITQSPKYLFRKEGQNVTLSCEQNLNHDAMYWYRQDPGQGLRLIYYSQIVNDFQKGDIAEGYSVSREKKESFPLTVTSAQKNPTAFYLCASSIQGSNQPQHFGDGTRLSIL.

To note about this clone: The CDR3 extends 3 residues past the end of the read, so its final part is completed from the germline J gene. The chain recombines TRBV7-6 with TRBJ2-1, with 14 bases matching TRBD2. V gave up 1 base and J gave up 6 bases; unmatched junction bases: 2. The CDR3 extends over 16 amino acids. The germline CDR1 and CDR2 sequences are SGHVS and FNYEAQ. The CDR3 loop is CASSLEGTSGGNEQFF. The part of the CDR3 DNA that was read is TGTGCCAGCAGCTTAGAAGGGACTAGCGGGGGCAATGAG.

The CDR3: CSVENEGYGGYTF. CDR3 bases read: TGCAGCGTTGAGAACGAAGGGTATGGGGGC. The rearrangement joins TRBV29-1 to TRBJ1-2; D is unresolved. Sequencing ends 3 residues short of the CDR3 end; the germline J gene provides the rest. Germline CDR1 reads SQVTM; CDR2 reads ANQGSEA. The length of the CDR3 is 13 residues.

Comment on this clone: The CDR3 is cut off 3 residues early in the read; its end comes from the germline J gene. The gene calls are TRBV6-1 and TRBJ1-3; D possibly corresponds to TRBD1 (5 bases). The CDR3 runs 15 residues. In germline, CDR1 is MNHNS, CDR2 SASEGT. Trimming stripped 4 bases from V and 0 bases from J, with 10 bases between. Partial CDR3 DNA: TGTGCCAGCAGTGGCGGGGCCTCCTCTGGAAACACC. Translating gives CASSGGASSGNT. Given in full, the CDR3 is CASSGGASSGNTIYF.

A remark on this clone: The observed sequence ends 3 residues before the CDR3 terminus, with the missing tail filled in from the germline J gene. V and J are TRBV6-1 and TRBJ2-5; the D is unclear. CDR1 and CDR2 from the germline V gene are MNHNS and SASEGT. The CDR3 is 14 amino acids. The V gene lost 0 bases and the J gene lost 1 base, with 6 bases spanning the gap. Here the CDR3 reads CASSEAPTQETQYF. The part of the CDR3 DNA that was read is TGTGCCAGCAGTGAAGCGCCTACCCAAGAGACC.

Note on this clone: Read coverage stops 3 residues before the CDR3 terminus; the germline J gene supplies the remainder. The chain has TRBV6-2 or TRBV6-3 and TRBJ2-7; the D call may be TRBD1 or TRBD2 (5 bases each). The CDR3 extends over 15 amino acids. CDR1 is MNHEY, CDR2 SVGEGT, per germline. V dropped 2 bases and J dropped 0 bases, with 11 bases sitting between them. The CDR3 sequence is CASSYGRESSYEQYF. CDR3 DNA (partial): TGTGCCAGCAGTTACGGCAGGGAGAGCTCCTACGAG.

The sequenced part of the CDR3 DNA is TGTGCCAGCAGTGAAGCGTTAGACGAG. The encoded protein is CASSEALDE. The entire CDR3 protein reads CASSEALDEQYF. J is TRBJ2-7 and V is TRBV6-1; D not resolved. The read halts 3 residues ahead of the CDR3 end, with the missing end drawn from the germline J gene. V was cut by 0 bases and J by 5 bases, with 5 bases left in between. The CDR3 totals 12 residues. Germline V lookup: CDR1 MNHNS, CDR2 SASEGT.

In the case of this clone: The read stops 3 residues short of the end of the CDR3; the missing end is completed from the germline J gene. The gene calls are TRBV10-3 and TRBJ1-1; D uncertain. V lost 4 bases, J lost 0 bases, and 9 bases lay in between. The CDR3 runs 14 residues. CDR1 is ENHRY, CDR2 SYGVKD, per germline. CDR3 residues: CAISVAGLNTEAFF. The sequenced CDR3 bases are TGTGCCATCAGTGTAGCGGGTTTGAACACTGAA.

For this clone: The read finishes 3 residues shy of the CDR3 end, and the germline J gene is used to complete it. The gene calls are TRBV7-9 and TRBJ2-5, with unresolved D. The V gene's germline CDR1 is SEHNR and CDR2 FQNEAQ (reference sequence). The CDR3 runs 15 residues. V lost 2 bases, J lost 1 base, and 11 bases lay in between. CDR3 DNA (partial): TGTGCCAGCAGCTTACTTACCGGTCCCCAAGAGACC. Amino acids: CASSLLTGPQET. The whole CDR3 reads CASSLLTGPQETQYF.

Remarks on this clone: The read ends 3 residues before the CDR3 terminus; that terminus is restored from the germline J gene. V usage is TRBV7-9 and J usage is TRBJ2-7; D is perhaps TRBD1 (5 bases). V was pared by 0 bases and J by 5 bases, with 11 bases between. There are 14 residues in the CDR3. In germline, CDR1 is SEHNR, CDR2 FQNEAQ (reference sequence). CDR3 loop: CASSLADTMDEQYF. CDR3 DNA, as far as it was read: TGTGCCAGCAGCTTAGCGGACACGATGGACGAG.

About this clone itself: Coverage ceases 3 residues before the CDR3 finishes, and the germline J gene fills in the end. The J gene is TRBJ1-2, the V gene TRBV5-4, with no clear D. The length of the CDR3 is 11 residues. In germline, CDR1 is SGHNT, CDR2 YYREEE (reference sequence). This CDR3 reads CASSLGGGYTF. CDR3 bases read: TGTGCCAGCAGCTTGGGAGGGGGC. The whole variable domain, remainder taken from reference TRBV5-4 and TRBJ1-2, is ETGVTQSPTHLIKTRGQQVTLRCSSQSGHNTVSWYQQALGQGPQFIFQYYREEENGRGNFPPRFSGLQFPNYSSELNVNALELDDSALYLCASSLGGGYTFGSGTRLTVV.

The chain's CDR3 is CASSRKGQNFYEQYF. The covered CDR3 bases are TGTGCCAGTAGTAGAAAGGGACAGAACTTCTACGAG. This rearrangement joins TRBV19 to TRBJ2-7; TRBD1 aligns across 7 bases. The sequenced fragment ends 3 residues before the CDR3 boundary, so the rest is inferred from the germline J gene. The CDR3 has 15 residues. With V trimmed by 4 bases and J by 3 bases, 9 bases remained unmatched. Germline loops: CDR1 LNHDA, CDR2 SQIVND (reference sequence).

The part of the CDR3 DNA that was read is TGTGCCGGTCGGGACACTACTAACTATGGC. This codes for CAGRDTTNYG. The whole CDR3 protein is CAGRDTTNYGYTF. The chain couples TRBV2 to TRBJ1-2; possible D gene TRBD1, 6 bases. The CDR3 end is not reached by the read, which stops 3 residues before it; the germline J gene fills it in. Germline assignment: CDR1 SNHLY and CDR2 FYNNEI. The CDR3 runs to 13 residues. V lost 11 bases, J lost 0 bases, and 13 bases lay in between. Complete variable domain (other parts from reference TRBV2 and TRBJ1-2): EPEVTQTPSHQVTQMGQEVILRCVPISNHLYFYWYRQILGQKVEFLVSFYNNEISEKSEIFDDQFSVERPDGSNFTLKIRSTKLEDSAMYFCAGRDTTNYGYTFGSGTRLTVV.

Comments on this clone: The read terminates 3 residues before the CDR3 end, so the remaining end is supplied by the germline J gene. This chain joins TRBV7-6 and TRBJ2-1; 12 bases align to TRBD2. V shed 1 base, J shed 9 bases, and the junction held 4 bases outside the gene matches. Germline loops: CDR1 SGHVS, CDR2 FNYEAQ. This CDR3 contains 15 residues. CDR3 region: CASSLGTSGKGEQFF. The CDR3 bases that were read are TGTGCCAGCAGCTTAGGGACTAGCGGGAAGGGTGAG.

Notes on this clone: The read falls 3 residues short of the CDR3 end, and the missing part is taken from the germline J gene. The chain recombines TRBV7-6 with TRBJ2-2; TRBD2 matches 8 bases. Trimming removed 1 base from V and 3 bases from J; junction bases left unmatched: 7. This CDR3 has 17 amino acids. In germline, CDR1 is SGHVS, CDR2 FNYEAQ. CDR3 bases read: TGTGCCAGCAGCTTAGGTAGTAGCGGGGAGTACACCGGGGAG. This encodes CASSLGSSGEYTGE. The complete CDR3 reads CASSLGSSGEYTGELFF.

CDR3 in amino acids: CASYFVTPSITDTQYF. The sequenced CDR3 bases are TGTGCCAGCTATTTTGTCACACCATCAATCACAGATACG. The chain joins TRBV2 to TRBJ2-3; D unclear. The read finishes 3 residues shy of the CDR3 end, and the germline J gene is used to complete it. The CDR3 length is 16 residues. Germline assignment: CDR1 SNHLY and CDR2 FYNNEI. The germline V and J ends were trimmed by 8 bases and 2 bases, with 20 bases remaining between them.

Concerning this clone: Sequencing ends 3 residues short of the CDR3 end; the germline J gene provides the rest. The rearrangement links TRBV2 to TRBJ1-1; D might be TRBD1 (6 bases). Germline CDR1 SNHLY, CDR2 FYNNEI. CDR3 size: 12 residues. Trimming took 6 bases from V and 5 from J, leaving 10 bases between them. CDR3 amino acids: CASSQRGTEAFF. The sequenced part of the CDR3 DNA is TGTGCCAGCAGCCAGAGGGGGACTGAA.

The CDR3 loop reads CASSSPGQGVTSYEQYF. CDR3 DNA, as far as it was read: TGTGCCAGCAGTTCACCGGGACAGGGGGTAACCTCCTACGAG. J is TRBJ2-7 and V is TRBV6-2 or TRBV6-3; TRBD1 aligns across 11 bases. The read stops 3 residues short of the end of the CDR3; the missing end is completed from the germline J gene. The CDR3 runs to 17 residues. CDR1 and CDR2 from the germline V gene are MNHEY and SVGEGT. Germline trimming cut 4 bases from V and 0 bases from J; bases unmatched to any gene: 8.

As for this clone: The read terminates 3 residues before the CDR3 end, so the remaining end is supplied by the germline J gene. The chain employs TRBV11-2 and TRBJ2-2; D possibly corresponds to TRBD2 (5 bases). V shed 4 bases and J shed 7 bases, with 13 bases lying between them. There are 14 residues in the CDR3. In germline, CDR1 is SGHAT, CDR2 FQNNGV. The CDR3 protein is CASSSQSRGGELFF. The sequenced part of the CDR3 DNA is TGTGCCAGCAGCTCCCAATCTCGGGGCGGGGAG.

With respect to this clone: The DNA ends 3 residues before the CDR3 does, and the rest of the CDR3 is filled in from the germline J gene. The chain is built from TRBV11-2 and TRBJ1-2, with TRBD1 matching over 8 bases. CDR1 and CDR2 from the germline V gene are SGHAT and FQNNGV. V was clipped by 3 bases and J by 3 bases; unmatched bases: 6. CDR3 size: 15 residues. The CDR3 loop reads CASSFGQGLYYGYTF. The DNA read from the CDR3 is TGTGCCAGCAGCTTCGGACAGGGACTATACTATGGC.

A word on this clone: The CDR3 end lies 3 residues beyond the end of the read and is filled in from the germline J gene. The chain is built from TRBV7-2 and TRBJ2-7; 11 nucleotides align to TRBD2. CDR1 and CDR2 (germline): SGHTA, FQGNSA. V lost 3 bases, J lost 1 base, and 2 bases stayed unmatched. CDR3 length: 15 residues. The part of the CDR3 DNA that was read is TGTGCCAGCAGCTTGGGACTAGCGGTTTCCTACGAG. Translating it yields CASSLGLAVSYE. The whole CDR3 protein reads CASSLGLAVSYEQYF.

A remark on this clone: The read ends 3 residues early relative to the CDR3; the germline J gene fills the gap. The J gene is TRBJ2-7, the V gene TRBV6-4; D is unclear. Germline V gives CDR1 MRHNA, CDR2 SNTAGT. V gave up 7 bases and J gave up 1 base, with 20 bases separating them. This CDR3 comprises 16 residues. The CDR3 DNA, read in part, is TGTGCCAGCACGAGCTCCTTCAACCTTACGTCCTACGAG. Translating gives CASTSSFNLTSYE. The full CDR3 reads CASTSSFNLTSYEQYF.

Note on this clone: The CDR3 end lies 3 residues beyond the end of the read and is filled in from the germline J gene. The rearrangement links TRBV7-9 to TRBJ1-1; D may be TRBD1 (6 bases). Trimming took 3 bases from V and 0 from J, leaving 8 bases between them. The CDR3 is made up of 14 amino acids. Germline V gene data show CDR1 as SEHNR and CDR2 as FQNEAQ (reference sequence). The CDR3 sequence: CASSFGGLNTEAFF. The sequenced part of the CDR3 DNA is TGTGCCAGCAGCTTCGGGGGGCTGAACACTGAA.

Turning to this clone: From the germline J gene comes the end of the CDR3, since the read stops 3 residues before it. This rearrangement joins TRBV19 to TRBJ1-5; D is perhaps TRBD1 (5 bases). The germline V gene encodes CDR1 LNHDA and CDR2 SQIVND (reference sequence). Trimming pared 3 bases from V and 1 base from J, leaving 16 bases between. This CDR3 is 17 amino acids long. CDR3 DNA, as far as it was read: TGTGCCAGTAGTATCACCCAATTGGAGGGGAGCAATCAGCCC. Amino acids: CASSITQLEGSNQP. In full, the CDR3 is CASSITQLEGSNQPQHF.

Notes on this clone: The CDR3 extends 3 residues past the end of the read, so its final part is completed from the germline J gene. The chain is built from TRBV19 and TRBJ1-4, with D unresolved. The germline V and J ends were trimmed by 6 bases and 4 bases, with 9 bases remaining between them. Germline CDR1 LNHDA, CDR2 SQIVND (reference sequence). CDR3 length: 13 amino acids. The CDR3 protein is CASSTRGNEKLFF. Incomplete CDR3 DNA: TGTGCCAGTAGCACACGAGGTAATGAAAAA.

Turning to this clone: The read stops 3 residues short of the end of the CDR3; the missing end is completed from the germline J gene. The gene calls are TRBV6-2 or TRBV6-3 and TRBJ2-5; D is undetermined. This CDR3 has 14 residues. Trimming removed 3 bases from V and 5 bases from J, with 13 bases in between. Germline V CDR1 and CDR2: MNHEY, SVGEGT. The CDR3 is CASSYGLIGETQYF. CDR3 DNA (partial): TGTGCCAGCAGTTATGGGCTGATTGGGGAGACC.